Following are 2 T cell receptor beta chains from one sample sequenced in a study of cytomegalovirus exposure and HLA in healthy donors. Amplification used 60 Vbeta primers and 13 Jbeta primers. The protocol was immunoSEQ multiplex PCR, while the TCRdb copy is restricted to in-frame clones and leaves out a portion. The sample shows 100,000 to 150,000 clones, over 75% of them seen only once. The sample consisted of PBMCs. The source is a man aged 25-45 years in good health and CMV-seronegative.

The chain is built from TRBV5-1 and TRBJ2-3, with 16 nucleotides matching TRBD2. The CDR3 has 21 residues. V was pared by 3 bases and J by 0 bases, with 13 bases of the junction left unmatched. Germline V CDR1 and CDR2: SGHRS, YFSETQ. Written as DNA, the CDR3 is TGCGCCAGCAGCTCGGGACTAGCGGGGGGGCGGGGATCTTCTAGCACAGATACGCAGTATTTT. Its translation: CASSSGLAGGRGSSSTDTQYF.

This clone has a handful of counts. This rearrangement joins TRBV2 to TRBJ2-5; TRBD1 matches at 7 bases. After removal of 6 bases from V and 4 bases from J, the junction contained 14 bases not matched to a gene. This CDR3 spans 16 amino acids. Germline V lookup: CDR1 SNHLY, CDR2 FYNNEI. The CDR3 region is CASSDTSTGLGETQYF. CDR3 in DNA: TGTGCCAGCAGCGATACCTCGACAGGGCTGGGAGAGACCCAGTACTTC.